Sequencing of this T cell receptor (beta chain) was carried out in a study of cytomegalovirus exposure and HLA in healthy donors. Whole-study results and caveats: Immune exposure data for these donors was limited to CMV serostatus.

This clone was detected only a few times. What it binds is not known. PCR amplification relied on 60 Vbeta primers (plus 13 Jbeta primers). Libraries were prepared by immunoSEQ multiplex PCR; TCRdb keeps only in-frame clonotypes and omits some of them. The data show 170,000 or so clones, with over 70% seen just once and over 2.5% held by the top ten. What was sequenced was PBMCs. The clonotype comes from a woman aged 45-59 years in good health and CMV-seropositive.

The CDR3 DNA follows: TGTGCCAGCTCACCAGGGACAGGCGACAATGAGCAGTTCTTC. This sequence encodes CASSPGTGDNEQFF. This chain joins TRBV18 and TRBJ2-1; 8 bases agree with TRBD1. The CDR3 spans 14 residues. J gave up 5 bases and V 2 bases, and 2 bases lay outside the gene matches. Germline CDR1 and CDR2: KGHSH and LQKENI.